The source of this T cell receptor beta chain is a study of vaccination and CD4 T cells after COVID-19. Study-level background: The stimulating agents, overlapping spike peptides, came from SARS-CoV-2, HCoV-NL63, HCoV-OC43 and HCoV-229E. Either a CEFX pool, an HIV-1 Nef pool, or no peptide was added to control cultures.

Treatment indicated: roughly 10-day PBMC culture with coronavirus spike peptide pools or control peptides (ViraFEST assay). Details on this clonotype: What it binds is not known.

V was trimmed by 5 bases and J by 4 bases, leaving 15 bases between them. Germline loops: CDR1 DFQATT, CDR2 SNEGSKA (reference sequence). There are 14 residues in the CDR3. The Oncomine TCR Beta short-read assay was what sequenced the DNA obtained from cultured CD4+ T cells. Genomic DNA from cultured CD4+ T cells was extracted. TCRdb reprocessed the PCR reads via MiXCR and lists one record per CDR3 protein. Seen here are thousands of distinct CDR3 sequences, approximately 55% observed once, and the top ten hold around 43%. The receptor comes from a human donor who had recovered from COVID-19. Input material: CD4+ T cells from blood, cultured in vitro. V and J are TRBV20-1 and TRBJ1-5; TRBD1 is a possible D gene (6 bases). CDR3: CSAHKQGANQPQHF. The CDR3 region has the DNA TGCAGTGCTCATAAACAGGGAGCTAATCAGCCCCAGCATTTT.